This entry concerns a single TCR beta chain. Clones were read by immunoSEQ multiplex PCR, and TCRdb kept only the in-frame ones, dropping some. The sample shows approximately 500,000 clones, 78% of them seen only once. The sample originates from a study of shared clonotypes between healthy human individuals. The V gene lost 5 bases and the J gene lost 0 bases, with 14 bases spanning the gap. The germline CDR1 and CDR2 sequences are SEHNR and FQNEAQ (reference sequence). The CDR3 covers 16 residues. This sequence joins TRBV7-9 and TRBJ1-3, with D perhaps matching TRBD1 (5 bases). The receptor was isolated from a woman aged 40 to 50 in good health. Some clones in this sample may be carry-over from other donors' samples. The sample taken for sequencing was PBMCs. The CDR3 loop is CASSQLLGRSGNTIYF. In nucleotides, the CDR3 is TGTGCCAGCAGCCAACTACTGGGACGCTCTGGAAACACCATATATTTT.